This T cell receptor beta chain was sequenced for a study of OX40 agonist ivuxolimab in advanced cancers. TCRdb's copy holds only in-frame clones and misses some; the assay was immunoSEQ multiplex PCR. This sample has just over 35,000 clones, with over 60% found just once. The specimen comprised CD4+ or CD8+ T cells sorted from blood, sampled in a trial of the OX40 agonist ivuxolimab. This TCR derives from an adult with an advanced solid tumor such as melanoma, head and neck, liver or kidney cancer.

CDR3 residues: CASSLGTSGGRDEQFF. The CDR3 DNA reads TGCGCCAGCAGCTTGGGGACTAGCGGGGGGCGGGATGAGCAGTTCTTC. V and J are TRBV5-1 and TRBJ2-1; 14 bases align to TRBD2. In germline, CDR1 is SGHRS, CDR2 YFSETQ. The CDR3 has 16 amino acids. After removal of 0 bases from V and 8 bases from J, the junction contained 4 bases not matched to a gene.